This T cell receptor beta chain was captured in a study of glioma-infiltrating T cells (dated by TCRdb to between 2015 and 2016). In the study overall: Glioma tissue, non-neoplastic brain tissue and matched peripheral blood mononuclear cells were used as sources from which TCR alpha- and beta-chain repertoires were sequenced. Three low-grade glioma patients, about eight primary glioblastoma patients and three non-glioma patients contributing non-neoplastic brain tissue were included in the paired cohort. To gauge divergence between tissue and blood T-cell populations, every tissue-infiltrating repertoire was compared against the peripheral blood repertoire from the same patient. Study-wide conclusions, independent of this receptor: Very few CDR3 sequences were shared between tissue and blood, attributed to high CDR3 diversity and limited sampling. Group comparisons rested on small numbers: three non-neoplastic, three low-grade glioma and roughly eight glioblastoma patients. VJ-independent divergence between tissue and blood was found to be below expectation in non-neoplastic patients but above expectation in all gliomas, particularly low-grade gliomas.

This clonotype was seen many times. The clone's antigen remains unknown. Per-nucleotide qualities are absent, and no much larger clonotype sits a single base away. The iRepertoire nested amplicon-rescue multiplex PCR (arm-PCR) platform was used to amplify TCR alpha and beta CDR3 regions from RNA. For one-step reverse transcription and amplification, 100-400 ng of tissue mRNA or PBMC total RNA was used as input. After bead purification, a secondary multiplex PCR added Illumina adapters, and libraries were gel-purified between 200 and 400 bp. Internal 6-nucleotide barcodes were carried by the libraries and were used for demultiplexing. Libraries were sequenced on an Illumina MiSeq with 2x220 or 2x250 nucleotide paired-end reads. For the original study's pipeline: Paired reads were merged with FLASH 1.2.11 and aligned to the GRCh37 human genome with BWA-MEM before extracting TRA and TRB reads. An IMGT-derived reference of cassette sequences and CDR3 motifs, with pseudogenes included, was used for V and J assignment. Three-frame translation of reads was performed, and productive CDR3s were defined as those with a C...FGXG motif and no stop codons. Unique combinations of V-J cassette pair and CDR3 amino acid sequence were defined as clonotypes. Hamming distance filtering was applied to reads, with thresholds set by the sequence error rate of each sample in mapped regions. In TCRdb, the public reads were trimmed at Q25 with fastp and aligned with MiXCR, with productive beta chains retained. Rows matching on CDR3 protein sequence are summarized as one entry with the most common DNA and genes. The V and J calls were not made by the authors but by TCRdb's processing. Counted in this sample were approximately 120,000 distinct CDR3 sequences; about 25% of them appeared once. Of the sample, roughly a third is held by the ten largest clones.

V is cut back by 4 bases and J by 4 bases, with 10 bases in the junction unmatched. Taken from the germline V gene, the CDR1 and CDR2 loops are LGHNA and YNFKEQ. Measured from the cysteine to the phenylalanine, the CDR3 is 15 residues long. The CDR3 DNA has 45 bases and is translated from base 1. Sequenced: glioma tissue, nonneoplastic brain tissue, or PBMCs (not recorded which). This clonotype was obtained from a human donor with low-grade glioma or glioblastoma, undergoing nonglioma brain surgery, or in good health (not recorded which). Rearrangement joined TRBV4-2 to TRBJ2-7; TRBD1 fits 7 bases in the junction. The CDR3 region: CASSLGTVEGYEQYF. The sequenced DNA: TGTGCCAGCAGCCTTGGGACAGTCGAAGGGTACGAGCAGTACTTC.